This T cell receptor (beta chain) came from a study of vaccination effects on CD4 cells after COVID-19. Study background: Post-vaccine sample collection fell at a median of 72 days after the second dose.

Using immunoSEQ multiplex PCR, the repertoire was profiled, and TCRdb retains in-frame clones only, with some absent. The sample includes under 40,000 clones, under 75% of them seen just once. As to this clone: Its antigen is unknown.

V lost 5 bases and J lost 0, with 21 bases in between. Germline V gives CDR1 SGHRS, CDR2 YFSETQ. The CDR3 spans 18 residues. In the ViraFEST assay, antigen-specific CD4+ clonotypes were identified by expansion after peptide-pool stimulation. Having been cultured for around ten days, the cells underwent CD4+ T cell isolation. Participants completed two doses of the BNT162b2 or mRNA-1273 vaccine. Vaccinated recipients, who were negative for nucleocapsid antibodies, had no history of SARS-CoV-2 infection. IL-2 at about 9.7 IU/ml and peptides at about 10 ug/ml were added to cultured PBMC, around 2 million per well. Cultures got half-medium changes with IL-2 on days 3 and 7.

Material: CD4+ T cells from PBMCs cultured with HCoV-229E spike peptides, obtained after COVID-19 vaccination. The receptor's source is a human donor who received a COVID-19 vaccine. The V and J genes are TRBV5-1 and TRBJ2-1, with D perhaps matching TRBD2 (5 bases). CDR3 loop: CASRNYSVGFRSYNEQFF. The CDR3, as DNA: TGCGCCAGCAGAAATTATAGCGTGGGGTTTCGCTCCTACAATGAGCAGTTCTTC. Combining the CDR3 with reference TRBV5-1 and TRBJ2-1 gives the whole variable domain KAGVTQTPRYLIKTRGQQVTLSCSPISGHRSVSWYQQTPGQGLQFLFEYFSETQRNKGNFPGRFSGRQFSNSRSEMNVSTLELGDSALYLCASRNYSVGFRSYNEQFFGPGTRLTVL.